This T cell receptor (beta chain) was retrieved from a study of cytomegalovirus exposure and HLA in healthy donors (dated by TCRdb to the late 2010s). Regarding the complete study: An earlier analysis of approximately 600 of the donors reported approximately 290 Gb of sequence data and 117 million unique TCR beta sequences from 150 million to 200 million T cells. Using immunosequencing, the study profiled T cell repertoires from 500 to 800 subjects and related those repertoires to cytomegalovirus serostatus. The number of donors typed differed by locus, with about 620-630 for A, B, C, DRB1 and DQB1, 522 for DQA1, over 600 for DPA1, and some 450 for DPB1. HLA typing included class I and class II loci at four-digit resolution. In an earlier analysis of 587 of the donors, high-throughput TCR beta sequencing was used to judge whether each TCR beta V gene segment behaved as functional or pseudogenic. To predict cytomegalovirus infection status, the study brought together high-throughput TCR immunosequencing, statistical association of individual TCRs with disease status, and machine learning. Donor age, sex, ethnicity and CMV serostatus were collected together with the repertoire data. Among the roughly 400 genotyped donors, 81% belonged to the genetic ancestry cluster associated with self-reported Caucasian donors. The study aimed to test whether cataloging public T cell receptors could reveal signatures of past pathogen exposure. Across approximately 420 genotyped donors of the cohort, an average of roughly 200,000 unique TCR beta nucleotide sequences per donor were sequenced, and around 19% of those sequences were non-productive. A later analysis re-examined previously published TCR beta repertoires from more than 600 donors and added high-resolution HLA genotyping to investigate patterns of TCR occurrence. In a later genetic analysis, genome-wide SNP genotypes for about three fifths of the roughly 670 donors were used, and that subset was treated as a discovery cohort. Along with the roughly 700-subject first cohort, a separate validation cohort of over 90 different subjects was used. Approximately 300 gigabases of sequencing data and roughly 80 million unique TCR sequences made up an early release that covered 500 to 650 HLA-typed donors. All discovery cohort repertoires had been generated using a single sequencing platform. Four or five DR-DQ haplotypes were handled as single units for association and clustering because linkage in the cohort was strong. Rather than drawing on any new phenotypic data, the later analysis identified candidate immune exposures from TCR beta sequences and the way those sequences occurred across donors.

As to this clone: The clone's antigen remains unknown. No much larger clone exists at a distance of one base, and base qualities are not known.

The cohort was made up of approximately 700 healthy bone marrow donors. At the time of sampling, all cohort members were nominally healthy, though unrecorded immune exposures were likely present. The donor was CMV seronegative and was included in the group of 352 seronegative cohort members. A peripheral blood sample was collected from each donor, and TCR beta sequencing was performed on peripheral blood mononuclear cells. The Qiagen DNeasy Blood Extraction Kit was used to extract genomic DNA from the blood cell samples. The library was prepared using the immunoSEQ multiplex PCR assay. A mixture of 60 forward primers for TCR Vbeta segments and 13 reverse primers for TCR Jbeta segments was used in the multiplex PCR. A multiplex PCR assay on genomic DNA amplified the CDR3 region of rearranged TCR beta genes. Amplified TCR beta libraries were sequenced as 87-base-pair reads on the Illumina HiSeq System. The published analysis was carried out like this. Across the roughly 700 repertoires, a later analysis counted approximately 75 million unique TCR beta chains, approximately 12 million of which were shared by at least two donors. A nearest-neighbor algorithm error-corrected the raw reads and collapsed the reads into unique sequences, merging closely related sequences to remove PCR and sequencing errors. Alignment of CDR3 sequences to IMGT reference sequences was used to assign V, D and J gene segments. For a sequence to be retained, at least a six-nucleotide match to both a V gene segment and a J gene segment was required. A rearrangement was called productive if the CDR3 had no stop codons and remained in frame with V and J, and every other rearrangement was called non-productive. CDR3 was defined according to IMGT convention as the region running from the second conserved V-encoded cysteine to the conserved J-encoded phenylalanine. The earlier analysis of about 610 of the donors excluded any sequence lacking an unambiguous match to a single V gene segment. In an earlier analysis of 587 of the donors, V segments were called functional above 56.7% productive rearrangements and were called segregating when the between-donor standard deviation exceeded 5%. A statistical classification framework was developed to diagnose cytomegalovirus status using the catalog of TCR beta chain sequences. In a later analysis, V and J genes were assigned by comparing TCR nucleotide sequences against IMGT/GENE-DB human TR gene sequences. Using the TCRdist pipeline, a later analysis assigned CDR3 sequences along with most-parsimonious VDJ recombination scenarios. In a later analysis, each TCR beta chain was defined by its CDR3 amino acid sequence together with its V-gene family, and reads lacking a unique V-gene family were excluded. As a way to deal with suspected cross-contamination and a sequencing artifact, a later analysis dropped over 550 nucleotide sequences that were highly shared and had low generation probability. In a later analysis, a clonal expansion index was calculated for each public chain from normalized within-repertoire ranks of inferred template counts. Generation probabilities in a later analysis came from a VDJ recombination model fitted to out-of-frame rearrangements, and those results were checked against IGoR. A later analysis scored TCR-TCR, TCR-HLA and TCR-CMV co-occurrence with hypergeometric tests, applying a repertoire-size bias correction to TCR pairs. To estimate false discovery rates, a later analysis permuted the HLA or CMV assignments 20 times. In a later analysis, co-occurring TCRs were grouped using DBSCAN, with TCRdist sequence similarity added in when clustering inside HLA-allele-positive subsets. For co-occurrence clustering, repertoires with fewer than 30,000 or more than 120,000 public chains were excluded, along with roughly 5 repertoires with anomalous nucleotide sharing. TCRdb carries this immuneACCESS record with in-frame sequences only. Its versions omit some clonotypes, under half of them owing to an unresolved V gene in the studies checked, with the rest unexplained. For V, J and clone size, that table is used; D and trimming come from the DNA. For this sample the table gives about 190,000 clones, of which roughly three quarters were detected only once. Over 1.5% of the sample comes from the top ten.

V loses 5 bases at its end and J loses 8 bases; junction bases beyond the gene matches: 11. The CDR3, cysteine through phenylalanine, is 15 amino acids long. The CDR3 DNA has 45 bases and is translated from base 1. CDR1 SGHAT and CDR2 FQNNGV are derived from the germline V gene. Summary of the overall study and its limitations: Compared with equally common non-associated chains, HLA-associated TCR beta chains in a later analysis were more clonally expanded and had lower generation probabilities. A total of around 150 TCR beta chains were listed by the study as associated with cytomegalovirus. Cytomegalovirus status was reported to be diagnosed by the classifier with high specificity and sensitivity in both the original and validation cohorts. Because counts were too low, approximately 15 rarely observed V segments, including chromosome 9 orphons, were excluded from the earlier analysis of several hundred of the donors. A group of highly shared sequence variants was considered likely to be a technical artifact of the sequencing pipeline. The authors suggested that the approach could potentially be extended to other disease states and immunological phenotypes. Because HLA typing was missing for some donors at each locus, association tests included only the typed subset. A further reported finding was that TCR beta sequences accurately predicted the HLA-A and HLA-B alleles for most subjects in the first cohort. In a later genetic analysis, fewer N-insertions in productive TCRs were reported among donors in an Asian-associated ancestry cluster than the roughly 700-donor mean. Specific HLA alleles were associated with 16,951 TCR beta sequences at a false discovery rate of 0.05 in a later analysis. According to a later analysis, TCR association rates differed among HLA loci, with DRB1 alleles showing the most associated TCRs and HLA-C alleles showing the fewest. Presence/absence analyses assumed roughly uniform sequencing depth across donors, an assumption that may not hold. In an earlier analysis of some 500 of the donors, most TCR beta V segments appeared in productive rearrangements about 87% or about 30% of the time, broadly matching IMGT annotations. Correlated functional status among segregating V segments might reflect linkage disequilibrium, but an unknown experimental factor could not be ruled out. A later analysis found that most CMV-associated TCR beta chains appeared HLA-restricted, with HLA associations seemingly driven largely by CMV exposure. Some IMGT-functional V segments, including TRBV6-2 and TRBV6-3, could not be distinguished by the 87-base-pair reads and were therefore excluded. Three of the identified cytomegalovirus-associated TCR beta chains were confirmed in vitro to be specific for cytomegalovirus antigens. In this cohort, only TCR beta chains were sequenced, and detectable features were limited by the absence of alpha or paired-chain data. In a later analysis, several top co-occurrence clusters were reported to appear linked to parvovirus B19, influenza, CMV and Epstein-Barr virus. While some public TCRs were present in many individuals, most TCR sequences turned up only very rarely across donors. CMV serostatus was the only immune exposure information available for the cohort. When HLA alleles, especially DR and DQ, strongly co-occurred, TCR associations were difficult to assign to individual alleles. A later genetic analysis associated a missense DCLRE1C variant with V-gene and J-gene trimming of TCR beta chains, and an independent cohort replicated the association.

Recombination joined TRBV11-2 with TRBJ1-4; 7 central bases correspond to TRBD1. The sequence came from a young woman in good health and CMV-seronegative. What was sequenced was PBMCs. CDR3 sequence: CASSNSRGAGEKLFF. In nucleotide form, the sequence is TGTGCCAGCAGCAATTCCAGGGGGGCAGGGGAAAAACTGTTTTTT.